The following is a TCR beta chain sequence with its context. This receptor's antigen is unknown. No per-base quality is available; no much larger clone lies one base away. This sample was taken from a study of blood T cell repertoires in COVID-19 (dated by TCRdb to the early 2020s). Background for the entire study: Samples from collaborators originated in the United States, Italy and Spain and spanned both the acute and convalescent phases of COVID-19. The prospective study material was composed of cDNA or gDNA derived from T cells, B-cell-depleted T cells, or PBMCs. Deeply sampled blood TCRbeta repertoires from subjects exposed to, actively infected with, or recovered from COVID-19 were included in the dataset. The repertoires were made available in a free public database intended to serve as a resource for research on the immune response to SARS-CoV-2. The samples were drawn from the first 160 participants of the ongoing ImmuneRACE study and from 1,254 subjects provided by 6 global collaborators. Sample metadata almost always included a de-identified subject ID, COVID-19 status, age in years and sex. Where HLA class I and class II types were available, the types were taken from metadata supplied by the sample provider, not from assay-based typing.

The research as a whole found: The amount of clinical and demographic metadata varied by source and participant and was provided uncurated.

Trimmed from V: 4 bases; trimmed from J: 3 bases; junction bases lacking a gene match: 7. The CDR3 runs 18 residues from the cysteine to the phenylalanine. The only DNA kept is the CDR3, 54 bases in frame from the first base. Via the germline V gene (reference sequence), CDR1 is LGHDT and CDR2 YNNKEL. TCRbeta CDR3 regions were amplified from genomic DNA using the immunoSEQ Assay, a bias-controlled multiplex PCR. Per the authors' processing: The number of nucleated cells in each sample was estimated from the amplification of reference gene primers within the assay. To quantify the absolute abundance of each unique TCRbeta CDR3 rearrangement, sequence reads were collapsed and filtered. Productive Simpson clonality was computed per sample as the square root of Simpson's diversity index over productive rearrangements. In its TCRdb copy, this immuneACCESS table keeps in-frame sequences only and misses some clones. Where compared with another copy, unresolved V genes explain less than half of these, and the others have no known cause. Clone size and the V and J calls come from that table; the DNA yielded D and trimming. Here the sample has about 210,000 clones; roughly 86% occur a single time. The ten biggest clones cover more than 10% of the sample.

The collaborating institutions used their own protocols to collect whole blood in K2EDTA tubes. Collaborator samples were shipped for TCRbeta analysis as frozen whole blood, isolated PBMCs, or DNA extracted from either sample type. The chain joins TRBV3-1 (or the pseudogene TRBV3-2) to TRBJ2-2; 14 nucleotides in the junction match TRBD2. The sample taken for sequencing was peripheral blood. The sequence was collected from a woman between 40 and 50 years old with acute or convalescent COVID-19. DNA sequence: TGTGCCAGCAGCCTCCAGACTAGCGGGGGGGCTGACACCGGGGAGCTGTTTTTT. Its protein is CASSLQTSGGADTGELFF.